The rows below give T cell receptor beta chains drawn from one sample of a study of shared clonotypes between healthy human individuals. Some clones are missing from TCRdb's copy, which holds only in-frame ones; the method was immunoSEQ multiplex PCR. The table includes more than 2,000,000 clones, approximately 92% detected once. Material for sequencing was naive CD4+ T cells sorted from blood. These receptors all come from a man aged 18-30 years in good health. CDR3s include the opening cysteine and the closing phenylalanine or tryptophan. A D gene is named only where the DNA matches it firmly. The size of a clone is reported for some rows only, either as once, few or many, or as a class for expanded clones.

>.|TRBD2|TRBJ2-5|TRBV5-6
CASSITSGQETQYF
TGTGCCAGCAGCATTACTAGCGGCCAAGAGACCCAGTACTTC
>.|.|TRBJ2-3|TRBV29-1
CSASGSTDTQYF
TGCAGCGCGTCGGGGAGCACAGATACGCAGTATTTT
>.|TRBD2|TRBJ2-7|TRBV7-2
CASSLRTSGSYEQYF
TGTGCCAGCAGCTTACGGACTAGCGGGTCCTACGAGCAGTACTTC
>.|.|TRBJ2-2|TRBV9
CASSVAGATDTGELFF
TGTGCCAGCAGCGTAGCAGGGGCTACGGACACCGGGGAGCTGTTTTTT
>.|.|TRBJ2-3|TRBV6-5
CASSRRTEADTQYF
TGTGCCAGCAGCCGTAGGACAGAAGCAGATACGCAGTATTTT
>once|.|TRBJ1-4|TRBV6-5
CASSYDGGLGNEKLFF
TGTGCCAGCAGTTACGATGGGGGATTGGGTAATGAAAAACTGTTTTTT
>.|.|TRBJ1-6|TRBV30
CAWSGSRRNSPLHF
TGTGCCTGGAGTGGCTCGAGACGTAATTCACCCCTCCACTTT
>.|.|TRBJ2-5|TRBV5-1
CASSRGAQETQYF
TGCGCCAGCAGTCGGGGGGCCCAAGAGACCCAGTACTTC
>.|.|TRBJ2-4|TRBV23-1
CASSQSLEILAKNIQYF
TGCGCCAGCAGTCAATCTTTGGAGATCCTAGCCAAAAACATTCAGTACTTC
>.|TRBD1|TRBJ2-3|TRBV23-1
CASRQIGQGPLDTQYF
TGCGCCAGCAGACAGATAGGACAGGGTCCCCTAGATACGCAGTATTTT
>.|TRBD2|TRBJ2-7|TRBV6-5
CASTSLAGATYEQYF
TGTGCCAGCACCTCTCTAGCGGGGGCTACATACGAGCAGTACTTC
>.|.|TRBJ2-7|TRBV5-4
CASSLDGLNSYEQYF
TGTGCCAGCAGCTTGGACGGGCTAAATTCCTACGAGCAGTACTTC
>.|.|TRBJ2-2|TRBV10-3
CATLGQGSSWGTGELFF
TGTGCCACCCTCGGGCAGGGTTCCTCGTGGGGCACCGGGGAGCTGTTTTTT
>.|TRBD1|TRBJ2-2|TRBV7-2
CASSLVTGLNTGELFF
TGTGCCAGCAGCTTAGTGACAGGGTTGAACACCGGGGAGCTGTTTTTT
>.|.|TRBJ2-7|TRBV7-2
CASSLVGGTYEQYF
TGTGCCAGCAGCTTAGTAGGCGGGACCTACGAGCAGTACTTC
>.|.|TRBJ2-7|TRBV13
CASSFRVYEQYF
TGTGCCAGCAGCTTCAGGGTTTACGAGCAGTACTTC
>.|.|TRBJ1-1|TRBV4-1
CASSQAPIRVNTEAFF
TGCGCCAGCAGCCAGGCCCCGATCAGGGTGAACACTGAAGCTTTCTTT
>.|.|TRBJ2-3|TRBV7-2
CASSSSVVQAQYF
TGTGCCAGCAGTTCTAGCGTAGTTCAGGCGCAGTATTTT
>.|.|TRBJ1-1|TRBV9
CASSVWRESTEAFF
TGTGCCAGCAGCGTATGGAGGGAATCGACTGAAGCTTTCTTT
>few|.|TRBJ2-5|TRBV29-1
CSGGEETQYF
TGCAGCGGGGGGGAAGAGACCCAGTACTTC
>.|.|TRBJ2-3|TRBV11-2
CASSPEGGRLDTQYF
TGTGCCAGCAGCCCTGAGGGGGGGCGGTTAGATACGCAGTATTTT
>.|.|TRBJ2-3|TRBV4-1
CASSQDWGSTDTQYF
TGCGCCAGCAGCCAAGATTGGGGGAGCACAGATACGCAGTATTTT
>.|.|TRBJ2-5|TRBV6-1
CASRLQGRGTQYF
TGTGCCAGCAGACTACAGGGTAGAGGGACCCAGTACTTC
>.|.|TRBJ2-2|TRBV5-4
CASSWAKANTGELFF
TGTGCCAGCAGCTGGGCGAAGGCGAACACCGGGGAGCTGTTTTTT
>.|.|TRBJ2-7|TRBV6-5
CASSYRDIYEQYF
TGTGCCAGCAGTTACCGGGACATCTACGAGCAGTACTTC